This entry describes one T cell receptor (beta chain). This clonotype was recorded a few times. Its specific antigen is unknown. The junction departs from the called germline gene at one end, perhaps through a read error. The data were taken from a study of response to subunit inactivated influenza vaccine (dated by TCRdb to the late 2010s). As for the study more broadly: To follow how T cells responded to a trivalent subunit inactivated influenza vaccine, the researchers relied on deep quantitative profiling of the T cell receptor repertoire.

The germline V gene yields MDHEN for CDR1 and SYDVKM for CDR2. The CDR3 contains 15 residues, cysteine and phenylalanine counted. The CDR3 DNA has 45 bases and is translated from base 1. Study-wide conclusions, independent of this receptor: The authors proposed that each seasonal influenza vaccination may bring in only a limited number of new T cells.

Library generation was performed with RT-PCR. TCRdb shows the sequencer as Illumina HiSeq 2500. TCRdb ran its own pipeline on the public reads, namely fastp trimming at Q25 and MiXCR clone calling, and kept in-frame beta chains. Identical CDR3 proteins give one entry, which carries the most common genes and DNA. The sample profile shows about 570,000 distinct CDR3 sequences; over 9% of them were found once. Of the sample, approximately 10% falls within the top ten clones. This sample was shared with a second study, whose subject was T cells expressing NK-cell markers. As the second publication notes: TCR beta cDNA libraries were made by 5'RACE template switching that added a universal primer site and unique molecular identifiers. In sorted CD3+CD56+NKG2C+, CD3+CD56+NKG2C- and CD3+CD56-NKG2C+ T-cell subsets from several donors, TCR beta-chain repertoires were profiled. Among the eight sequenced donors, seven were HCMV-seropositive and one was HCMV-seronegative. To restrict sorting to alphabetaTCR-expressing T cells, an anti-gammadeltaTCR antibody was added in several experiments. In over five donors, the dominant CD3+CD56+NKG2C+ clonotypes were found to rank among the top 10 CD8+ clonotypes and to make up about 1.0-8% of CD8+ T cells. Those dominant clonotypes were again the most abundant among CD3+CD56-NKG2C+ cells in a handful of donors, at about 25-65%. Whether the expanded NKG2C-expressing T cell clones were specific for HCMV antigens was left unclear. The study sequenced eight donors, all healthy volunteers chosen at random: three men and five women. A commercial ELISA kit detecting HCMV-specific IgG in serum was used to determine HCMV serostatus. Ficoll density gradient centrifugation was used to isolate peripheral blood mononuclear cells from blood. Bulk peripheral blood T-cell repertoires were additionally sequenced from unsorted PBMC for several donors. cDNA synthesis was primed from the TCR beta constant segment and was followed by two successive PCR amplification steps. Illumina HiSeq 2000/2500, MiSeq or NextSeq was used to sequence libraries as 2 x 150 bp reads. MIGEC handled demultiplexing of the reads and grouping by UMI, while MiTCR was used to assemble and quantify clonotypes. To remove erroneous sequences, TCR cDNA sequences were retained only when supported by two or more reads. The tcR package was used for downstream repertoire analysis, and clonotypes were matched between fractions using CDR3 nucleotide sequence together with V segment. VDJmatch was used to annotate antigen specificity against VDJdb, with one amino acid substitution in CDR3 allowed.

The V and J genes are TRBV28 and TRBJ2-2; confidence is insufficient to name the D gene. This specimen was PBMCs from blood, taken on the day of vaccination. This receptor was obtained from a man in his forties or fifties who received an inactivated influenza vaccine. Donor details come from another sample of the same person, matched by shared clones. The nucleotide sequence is TGTGCCGGCAGTAAAAGACGGACGAACACCGGGGAGCTGTTTTTT. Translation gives CAGSKRRTNTGELFF. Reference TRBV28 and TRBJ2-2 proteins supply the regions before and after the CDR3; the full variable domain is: DVKVTQSSRYLVKRTGEKVFLECVQDMDHENMFWYRQDPGLGLRLIYFSYDVKMKEKGDIPEGYSVSREKKERFSLILESASTNQTSMYLCAGSKRRTNTGELFFGEGSRLTVL.